This T cell receptor (beta chain) was captured by sequencing in a study of early T cells in non-severe SARS-CoV-2 infection. At the level of the study: Sequencing of unsorted whole blood was done on bulk RNA, leaving chains unpaired.

About this clonotype: What it binds is not known.

V gave up 1 base and J gave up 15 bases, with 13 bases separating them. The germline gives CDR1 LGHDT, CDR2 YNNKEL (reference sequence). The CDR3 length is 12 residues. Points from the study as a whole: Matching results from VDJdb favored anti-spike CD8 responses, leaving private and CD4 specificities undetected.

Each single cDNA molecule received a unique molecular identifier. Each CDR3 protein gets one entry after TCRdb re-called the 5' RACE reads with MiXCR. The sample yields fewer than 100,000 distinct CDR3 sequences, around 6% seen once. The sequencing sample was made of whole blood. The receptor's source is an adult who was a healthcare worker with PCR-confirmed SARS-CoV-2 infection or an uninfected control (not recorded which). The chain employs TRBV3-1 and TRBJ2-1, with D possibly matching TRBD1 (6 bases). The CDR3 DNA reads as TGTGCCAGCAGCCAAGTCCCGGACAGCTTGTTCTTC. Amino acid sequence: CASSQVPDSLFF.